The sequence of this TCR beta chain was determined in a study of blood T cells in healthy people across ages. Study-wide results and caveats: Donor CMV status was unknown, possibly confounding expanded clonotype changes. Greater diversity and more naive CD4+ cells were seen in long-lived donors than in aged donors.

This clonotype has only a few counts. Its target is not known. Samples each yielded at least 6 micrograms of total RNA. The authors ran a second PCR of about 7 to 11 cycles using a sample-barcoded 5' primer and a J-beta primer mix. TCRdb reanalysed the 5' RACE reads using MiXCR and keeps one entry per CDR3 protein. The repertoire holds nearly 1 million distinct CDR3 sequences, with about 51% as singletons. The origin of this receptor is a woman aged 55-69 years in good health. The source material was blood.

CDR3 in amino acids: CSARDFHSGDTQYF. In nucleotides, the CDR3 is TGCAGTGCTAGAGATTTTCATTCGGGAGATACGCAGTATTTT. The genes are TRBV20-1 and TRBJ2-3; no reliable D call. V was cut by 0 bases and J by 5 bases, with 12 bases left in between. Germline V gene sequence: CDR1 DFQATT, CDR2 SNEGSKA (reference sequence). The length of the CDR3 is 14 residues.